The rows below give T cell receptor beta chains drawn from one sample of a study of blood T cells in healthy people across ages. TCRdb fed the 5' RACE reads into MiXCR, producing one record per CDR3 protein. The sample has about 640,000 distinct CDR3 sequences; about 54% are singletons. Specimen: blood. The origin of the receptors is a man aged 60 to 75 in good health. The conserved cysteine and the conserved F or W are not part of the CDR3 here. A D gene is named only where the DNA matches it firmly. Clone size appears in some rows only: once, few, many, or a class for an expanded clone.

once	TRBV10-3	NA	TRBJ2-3	ASTGFSTDTQY
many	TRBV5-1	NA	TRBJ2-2	ASSLPNTGELF
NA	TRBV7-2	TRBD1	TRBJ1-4	ASSGRTGLNEKLF
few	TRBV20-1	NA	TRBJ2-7	SARVTPDEQY
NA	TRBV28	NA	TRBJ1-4	ASSGGDATNEKLF
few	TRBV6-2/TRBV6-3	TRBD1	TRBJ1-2	ASMAGTGNGYT
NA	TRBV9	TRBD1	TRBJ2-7	ASSKTGGGNEQY
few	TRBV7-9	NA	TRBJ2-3	AGGTVSGTDTQY
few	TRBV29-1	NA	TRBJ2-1	SLGPNEQF
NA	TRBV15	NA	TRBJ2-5	ATSILVSGVETQY
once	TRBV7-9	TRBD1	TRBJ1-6	ASSSGQVNSPLH
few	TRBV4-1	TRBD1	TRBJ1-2	ASSQPIQGNYGYT
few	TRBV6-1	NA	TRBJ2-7	ARIGERNPHEQY
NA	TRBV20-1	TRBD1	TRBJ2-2	SARDNRGTGELF
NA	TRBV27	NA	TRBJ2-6	ASSLARAPGGANVLT
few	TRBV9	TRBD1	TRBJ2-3	ASSAGTGGAEDTQY
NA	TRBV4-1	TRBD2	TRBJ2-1	ASSQAGGASREQF
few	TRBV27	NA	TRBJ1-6	ASRGLGNSPLH
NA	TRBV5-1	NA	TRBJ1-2	ASSSDLYGYT
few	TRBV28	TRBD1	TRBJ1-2	ASSPTQGAEGYT
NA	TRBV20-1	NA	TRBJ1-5	SARGGGAVYSNQPQH